This T cell receptor (beta chain) was found in a study of cytomegalovirus exposure and HLA in healthy donors. Study results and caveats: The likely origin of a cluster of highly shared sequence variants was a sequencing artifact. Later analysis placed DRB1 highest and HLA-C lowest in TCR association rates, which differed by HLA locus.

CDR3 length equals 13 residues. Between the trimmed V and J ends, which lost 6 bases and 5 bases, there was a span of 13 bases. Germline V lookup: CDR1 SGHVS, CDR2 FQNEAQ. This clone was found once. The target antigen is unknown. Researchers ran the PCR with 60 Vbeta and 13 Jbeta primers. Source study methods: A later analysis tallied about 80 million unique TCR beta chains, 9.5 million to 14 million of them shared. The table came from immunoSEQ multiplex PCR; TCRdb's copy has only in-frame clones and leaves some out. V and J calls and clone size are as listed in that table; D and trimming were resolved from the DNA. The data show around 150,000 clones, more than 60% seen once.

This clonotype was obtained from a man aged 25 to 40 in good health and CMV-seropositive. The V gene is TRBV7-8, the J gene TRBJ2-5, with D maybe TRBD2 (5 bases). Source material: PBMCs. The CDR3 bases are TGTGCCAGCAGTCCGGACTGGACGGAGACCCAGTACTTC. Translating it yields CASSPDWTETQYF.